A selection of T cell receptor beta chains follows, all from one sample in a study of T cell changes during pregnancy in multiple sclerosis. Clones were read by immunoSEQ multiplex PCR, and TCRdb kept only the in-frame ones, dropping some. The data hold about 68,000 clones, with roughly 92% observed a single time. This material consisted of peripheral blood, taken after pregnancy. The receptors shown here come from a female donor in good health, enrolled as a control in a pregnancy study. Each CDR3 is given with its conserved first and last residue. A D gene is named only where the DNA matches it firmly. Clone size appears in some rows only: once, few, many, or a class for an expanded clone.

cdr3_aa	cdr3_nt	v_call	j_call	d_call	clone_size
CASSSGQGTYGYTF	TGTGCCAGCAGCAGCGGACAGGGCACCTATGGCTACACCTTC	TRBV7-9	TRBJ1-2	TRBD1	-
CASSFGGQGSYNEQFF	TGTGCCAGCAGCTTCGGGGGGCAGGGATCCTACAATGAGCAGTTCTTC	TRBV7-6	TRBJ2-1	-	-
CASSDQGTGPTKTQYF	TGTGCCAGCAGTGATCAAGGGACAGGACCCACCAAGACGCAGTATTTT	TRBV25-1	TRBJ2-3	TRBD1	-
CASRYRGGVSSYNEQFF	TGTGCCAGCCGGTACAGGGGGGGTGTATCCTCCTACAATGAGCAGTTCTTC	TRBV2	TRBJ2-1	-	-
CASSSGGNIQYF	TGTGCCAGCAGTTCGGGGGGGAACATTCAGTACTTC	TRBV6-5	TRBJ2-4	TRBD2	-
CASSSSPRAFF	TGTGCCAGCAGCTCCTCCCCCCGAGCTTTCTTT	TRBV7-2	TRBJ1-1	-	-
CASRWTGGTEAFF	TGTGCCAGCAGGTGGACAGGGGGCACTGAAGCTTTCTTT	TRBV11-2	TRBJ1-1	TRBD1	-
CASSPLAGGGNEQFF	TGTGCCAGCAGTCCCTTGGCGGGTGGGGGGAATGAGCAGTTCTTC	TRBV28	TRBJ2-1	-	-
CASSPPGPGTGTDTQYF	TGCGCCAGCAGCCCCCCGGGTCCAGGGACAGGGACAGATACGCAGTATTTT	TRBV5-1	TRBJ2-3	TRBD1	-
CASSKQGIGMNTEAFF	TGCGCCAGCAGCAAACAGGGTATCGGTATGAACACTGAAGCTTTCTTT	TRBV5-1	TRBJ1-1	-	-
CASSDYQREVSYEQYF	TGTGCCAGCAGTGATTACCAGCGGGAGGTCTCCTACGAGCAGTACTTC	TRBV25-1	TRBJ2-7	TRBD2	-
CASSLDKSTDTQYF	TGCGCCAGCAGCTTGGACAAGAGCACAGATACGCAGTATTTT	TRBV5-1	TRBJ2-3	-	-
CASSPRTGGAGELFF	TGCGCCAGCAGCCCGAGGACAGGGGGGGCCGGGGAGCTGTTTTTT	TRBV5-1	TRBJ2-2	TRBD1	-
CASSHAGLAGAGLVEQYF	TGCGCCAGCAGCCATGCTGGACTAGCGGGGGCCGGGCTGGTCGAGCAGTACTTC	TRBV4-1	TRBJ2-7	TRBD2	few